This T cell receptor beta chain comes out of a study of shared clonotypes between healthy human individuals. About the study: The donor group consisted of two women and three men, aged 18 to 49.

As regards this clone: Antigen: not known.

Study-wide findings and caveats: Rarefaction revealed incomplete sorted-subset sequencing despite large depth. Larger estimated richness was generally seen in naive subsets than in memory subsets.

The assay was immunoSEQ multiplex PCR, and TCRdb's table has in-frame clones only and misses some. The sample lists over 850,000 clones; about 80% were seen once. The donors were all Caucasian adults (living in Nashville, Tennessee). The sample taken for sequencing was memory CD4+ T cells from PBMCs. Subset described: CD45RA-negative fraction. The receptor was isolated from a man between 18 and 35 years old in good health. Some clones in this sample may be carry-over from other donors' samples.

The CDR3 coding sequence is TGCGCCAGCAGCTACCCGGGGTCGGATTCTAAAGCTTTCTTT. As protein: CASSYPGSDSKAFF. The chain uses TRBV4-1 and TRBJ1-1, with D uncertain. Germline CDR1 reads MGHRA; CDR2 reads YSYEKL. This CDR3 has 14 amino acids. V lost 5 bases to trimming and J lost 9 bases, with 19 bases between them.